Below, 21 T cell receptor beta chains from the same sample are listed, as sequenced in a study of molecular identifiers for immune sequencing clone quantification. TCRdb independently ran MiXCR on the PCR reads; one entry per CDR3 protein. Among more than 450,000 distinct CDR3 sequences listed, 20% to 25% were seen once. The sequencing input was naive CD8+ T cells from blood, with Jurkat cell RNA spiked in. Subset denoted: FACS-sorted CD8+CD4-CCR7+CD45RA+ naive T cells. The receptors come from a human donor in good health. Some libraries in this study had Jurkat cell RNA spiked in.

The table lists this clonotype with many counts. The chain is built from TRBV6-2 or TRBV6-3 and TRBJ1-1; no firm D call. V shed 5 bases and J shed 8 bases, with 9 bases lying between them. From germline, CDR1 is MNHEY and CDR2 SVGEGT. The CDR3 loop spans 11 amino acids. CDR3 DNA sequence: TGTGCCAGCAGTCAAGGTCAGGAAGCTTTCTTT. Translating it yields CASSQGQEAFF.

V gene TRBV7-9 combines with J gene TRBJ2-7, with unresolved D. With 1 base removed from V and 0 bases from J, the gap between germline ends came to 10 bases. The length of the CDR3 is 15 residues. CDR1 and CDR2 from the germline V gene are SEHNR and FQNEAQ (reference sequence). Written as DNA, the CDR3 is TGTGCCAGCAGCTTAGGGGCCGATTTCTCCTACGAGCAGTACTTC. Translated, it gives CASSLGADFSYEQYF.

This clonotype occurred many times. The chain combines TRBV28 with TRBJ2-7; 7 bases are a match to TRBD2. The CDR3 is made up of 15 amino acids. After removal of 5 bases from V and 0 bases from J, the junction contained 7 bases not matched to a gene. Germline assignment: CDR1 MDHEN and CDR2 SYDVKM. The CDR3 nucleotides read TGTGCCAGCAGTCCTCGGGACTATAGCTCCTACGAGCAGTACTTC. It translates to CASSPRDYSSYEQYF.

This sequence joins TRBV7-9 and TRBJ1-2; D unresolved. This CDR3 spans 16 amino acids. Trimming cost V 5 bases and J 3 bases, with 19 bases left between them. CDR1 is SEHNR and CDR2 is FQNEAQ in the germline V gene (reference sequence). DNA for the CDR3: TGTGCCAGCAGCCCTACCCAGCCTGCCTTGCACTATGGCTACACCTTC. Its protein is CASSPTQPALHYGYTF.

This clonotype has just a few counts. This CDR3 is CASRANNNEQFF. For the CDR3, the DNA is TGCGCCAGCAGAGCCAACAACAATGAGCAGTTCTTC. The chain combines TRBV5-1 with TRBJ2-1; no clear D gene. CDR1 and CDR2 (germline): SGHRS, YFSETQ. The V gene lost 5 bases and the J gene lost 5 bases, with 8 bases spanning the gap. The CDR3 has 12 residues.

Of note for this clonotype: A clone one base away is much larger, so this may be a read error. The chain joins TRBV10-3 to TRBJ2-3, with D possibly being TRBD2 (6 bases). The germline gives CDR1 ENHRY, CDR2 SYGVKD. The CDR3 extends over 13 amino acids. Deletions cut 7 bases from V and 0 bases from J, with 8 bases between. CDR3 protein: CAITGESTDTQYF. The CDR3 DNA is TGTGCCATCACGGGGGAAAGCACAGATACGCAGTATTTT.

V usage is TRBV20-1 and J usage is TRBJ2-2; 9 bases match TRBD1. V lost 0 bases, J lost 4 bases, and 6 bases stayed unmatched. The CDR3 has 16 amino acids. Per germline, CDR1 DFQATT and CDR2 SNEGSKA (reference sequence). CDR3 coding DNA: TGCAGTGCTAGAGAAGGGGACAGGGACCTCACCGGGGAGCTGTTTTTT. Translating gives CSAREGDRDLTGELFF.

About this clonotype: In this CDR3 the conserved last residue, phenylalanine or tryptophan, is missing, so a read error is likely. The V call is TRBV23-1, the J call TRBJ1-5; a weak D match, TRBD1 (6 bases). TRBV23-1 is an ORF for which the function is uncertain. The CDR3 totals 16 residues. Trimming took off 3 bases at V and 2 bases at J, with 14 bases between the two ends. The CDR3 reads CASSHLRRGGNQPQHL. CDR3 nucleotides: TGCGCCAGCAGTCATTTGAGGAGGGGGGGCAATCAGCCCCAGCATCTT.

The chain employs TRBV4-1 and TRBJ1-4; D is unclear. Trimming cost V 0 bases and J 12 bases, with 8 bases left between them. The CDR3 sequence is 12 residues long. CDR1 and CDR2 (germline): MGHRA, YSYEKL. The CDR3 bases are TGCGCCAGCAGCCAAGAGCAGGAAGAACTGTTTTTT. It specifies CASSQEQEELFF.

This clonotype occurred a few times. The chain is built from TRBV3-1 and TRBJ2-5, with D maybe TRBD1 (6 bases). V lost 4 bases and J lost 5, with 14 bases in between. The CDR3 is made up of 14 amino acids. CDR1 is LGHDT and CDR2 is YNNKEL in the germline V gene (reference sequence). For the CDR3, the DNA is TGTGCCAGCAGCCTCGGGACATGGGAGGAGACCCAGTACTTC. Its protein product is CASSLGTWEETQYF.

The sample holds many counts of this clonotype. The chain is built from TRBV9 and TRBJ2-1; a weak D match, TRBD1 (5 bases). The V gene's germline CDR1 is SGDLS and CDR2 YYNGEE. This CDR3 has 17 residues. The V and J ends lost 0 bases and 4 bases respectively, with 17 bases between them. The CDR3 spells CASSVGSGINQYNEQFF. In DNA, the CDR3 is TGTGCCAGCAGCGTAGGTTCAGGGATCAATCAGTACAATGAGCAGTTCTTC.

Remarks on this clonotype: The CDR3 does not close with the conserved phenylalanine or tryptophan, likely indicating a read error. The chain joins TRBV9 to TRBJ2-1; 7 bases agree with TRBD2. With V trimmed by 3 bases and J by 3 bases, 6 bases remained unmatched. The CDR3 is made up of 15 amino acids. CDR1 is SGDLS and CDR2 is YYNGEE in the germline V gene. CDR3: CASSALADVYNEQFL. Here the CDR3 DNA reads TGTGCCAGCAGCGCCCTAGCGGACGTCTACAATGAGCAGTTCCTC.

For this clonotype: Being one base from a much bigger clone, this may be a read error. This chain connects TRBV5-3 to TRBJ1-1, with no clear D. TRBV5-3 counts as an open reading frame of uncertain function. The length of the CDR3 is 13 residues. Here the CDR3 DNA reads TGTACCAGCAGCTTGCCTTCATTTAATAAGGCTTTCTTT. It codes for CTSSLPSFNKAFF.

Many counts were recorded for this clonotype. The gene calls are TRBV27 and TRBJ1-4; D not certain. The CDR3 consists of 12 residues. CDR1 and CDR2 (germline): MNHEY, SMNVEV (reference sequence). The V end was cut by 5 bases, the J end by 5 bases, with 6 bases between. Written as DNA, the CDR3 is TGTGCCAGCAGTCGGGAGAATGAAAAACTGTTTTTT. This encodes CASSRENEKLFF.

In its sample, this clonotype was seen a few times. The chain employs TRBV19 and TRBJ2-1; weak D call: TRBD2 (7 bases). CDR3 length: 16 residues. Trimming left V 0 bases short and J 7 bases short, with 16 bases between. From germline, CDR1 is LNHDA and CDR2 SQIVND (reference sequence). The CDR3 DNA is TGTGCCAGTAGTATAGATCAAGGGGGGGCGTTTAATGAGCAGTTCTTC. It is translated as CASSIDQGGAFNEQFF.

This clonotype was observed a single time. Compared with germline, one end of the junction differs, possibly owing to a read error. V gene TRBV27 combines with J gene TRBJ1-5, with TRBD1 identical over 7 bases. CDR1 is MNHEY, CDR2 SMNVEV, per germline (reference sequence). This CDR3 comprises 14 residues. CDR3 coding DNA: TGTACCAGCCAGAGAGGACAGGTGAATCAGCCCCAGCATTTT. Amino acid sequence: CTSQRGQVNQPQHF.

V and J are TRBV9 and TRBJ1-1; D gene ambiguous. The CDR3 loop spans 13 amino acids. Germline V gives CDR1 SGDLS, CDR2 YYNGEE. V dropped 3 bases and J dropped 7 bases, with 13 bases sitting between them. This chain's CDR3 is CASSGGGVNEAFF. The CDR3 DNA reads as TGTGCCAGCAGCGGAGGTGGGGTTAATGAAGCTTTCTTT.

Only a few counts were recorded for this clonotype. The chain links TRBV12-3 or TRBV12-4 to TRBJ2-7; TRBD1 matches at 7 bases. After removal of 3 bases from V and 7 bases from J, the junction contained 9 bases not matched to a gene. The CDR3 covers 14 residues. CDR3 region: CASSFQGVSREQYF. The CDR3 coding sequence is TGTGCCAGCAGTTTTCAGGGGGTATCGAGAGAGCAGTACTTC.

In regard to this clonotype: A much larger clone differs by one base, so this may be a read error. The V and J genes are TRBV28 and TRBJ2-3; unclear D gene. Between the trimmed V and J ends, which lost 4 bases and 8 bases, there was a span of 10 bases. Germline CDR1 is MDHEN and CDR2 is SYDVKM. The CDR3 sequence is 12 residues long. CDR3 amino acids: CASSSRIGTQYF. The DNA of the CDR3 is TGTGCCAGCAGTTCACGGATAGGTACGCAGTATTTT.

The chain uses TRBV10-1 and TRBJ2-1, with D perhaps TRBD2 (5 bases). The CDR3 covers 14 residues. Trimming pared 3 bases from V and 7 bases from J, leaving 13 bases between. Germline V gene data show CDR1 as WNHNN and CDR2 as SYGVQD (reference sequence). DNA of the CDR3: TGCGCCAGCAGTGAAACGGGGTCGGGAAATGAGCAGTTCTTC. Residues: CASSETGSGNEQFF.

The V call is TRBV11-2, the J call TRBJ2-7; TRBD2 matches 8 bases. CDR1 and CDR2 (germline): SGHAT, FQNNGV. V shed 1 base, J shed 2 bases, and the junction held 4 bases outside the gene matches. The CDR3 is 15 amino acids. For the CDR3, the DNA is TGTGCCAGCAGCTTAGCGGAGCGGGGGCCCTACGAGCAGTACTTC. This gives the protein CASSLAERGPYEQYF.